Each of the 3 T cell receptor beta chains below was sequenced from the same sample in a study of blood T cell repertoires in COVID-19. Repertoires were generated with immunoSEQ multiplex PCR, while TCRdb's copy carries only in-frame clones and drops some. The sample holds about 140,000 clones, around 80% seen once. Sequencing was performed on PBMCs or T cells enriched from blood (not recorded which). The receptors shown here come from a woman aged 18-29 years who had been exposed to COVID-19.

The rearrangement uses TRBV11-3 and TRBJ2-5; D remains ambiguous. Trimming shortened V by 0 bases and J by 4 bases, and 6 bases separated the two germline ends. The CDR3 covers 13 residues. The germline V gene encodes CDR1 SGHNT and CDR2 YENEEA. The CDR3 loop is CASSLDGGETQYF. The CDR3, as DNA: TGTGCCAGCAGCTTAGACGGTGGAGAGACCCAGTACTTC.

The V and J genes are TRBV6-5 and TRBJ2-7, with TRBD1 identical over 10 bases. Trimming cost V 8 bases and J 6 bases; bases outside gene matches: 10. The CDR3 length is 14 residues. Germline CDR1 and CDR2: MNHEY and SVGAGI. CDR3 nucleotide sequence: TGTGCCAGCTACCACCGGGACAGGGGTTCCGAGCAGTACTTC. This sequence encodes CASYHRDRGSEQYF.

The chain recombines TRBV5-1 with TRBJ1-3; D might be TRBD1 (6 bases). This CDR3 spans 16 amino acids. V lost 0 bases and J 2 bases, leaving 12 bases between the germline ends. Germline V gives CDR1 SGHRS, CDR2 YFSETQ. This chain's CDR3 is CASSLVYRETGNTIYF. CDR3 bases: TGCGCCAGCAGCTTGGTTTACAGGGAGACTGGAAACACCATATATTTT.